The sequence of this T cell receptor (beta chain) was determined in a study of patients and donors after allogeneic stem cell transplantation. From the RT-PCR reads, TCRdb called clonotypes with MiXCR, one entry per CDR3 protein. The sample contains 150,000 to 250,000 distinct CDR3 sequences, 41% of which appear only once. A note on this clonotype: The junction and the germline gene differ at one end; a read error may be behind it.

CDR1 is LGHNA, CDR2 YNFKEQ, per germline. The CDR3 runs 16 residues. The rearrangement uses TRBV4-2 and TRBJ1-5, with a possible D match to TRBD1 (6 bases). This sequence originates from a human donor who was either an allogeneic HSCT recipient or a stem cell or donor lymphocyte infusion donor (not recorded which). It is not recorded whose cells these are; they may come from a transplant donor. What was sequenced was blood, either unsorted or a sorted T cell fraction (not recorded which). CDR3: CASSQGVGGSHQPQHF. CDR3 DNA: TGTGCCAGCAGCCAAGGGGTGGGGGGCAGTCATCAGCCCCAGCATTTC.